This T cell receptor beta chain was profiled in a study of blood T cell repertoires in COVID-19. Study summary: The analysed material was cDNA or gDNA that came from T cells, B-cell-depleted T cells, or PBMCs.

Categorization into cohorts depended on clinical history that participants reported. Authors' processing steps: Reference gene primer amplification gave estimated nucleated cell counts. TCRdb's copy holds only in-frame clones and misses some; the assay was immunoSEQ multiplex PCR. V and J calls and clone size follow that table, whereas D and trimming were derived from the DNA. The table shows around 300,000 clones, with approximately 92% occurring only once. Between the trimmed V and J ends, which lost 0 bases and 3 bases, there was a span of 6 bases. The germline V gene has CDR1 KGHSH and CDR2 LQKENI. This CDR3 has 13 residues.

The sequence derives from a woman aged 18-29 years who had recovered from COVID-19. The chain couples TRBV18 to TRBJ2-7; D is perhaps TRBD1 (6 bases). Material: PBMCs or T cells enriched from blood (not recorded which). The CDR3: CASSPPGGYEQYF. As DNA, the CDR3 is TGTGCCAGCTCACCACCAGGGGGCTACGAGCAGTACTTC.